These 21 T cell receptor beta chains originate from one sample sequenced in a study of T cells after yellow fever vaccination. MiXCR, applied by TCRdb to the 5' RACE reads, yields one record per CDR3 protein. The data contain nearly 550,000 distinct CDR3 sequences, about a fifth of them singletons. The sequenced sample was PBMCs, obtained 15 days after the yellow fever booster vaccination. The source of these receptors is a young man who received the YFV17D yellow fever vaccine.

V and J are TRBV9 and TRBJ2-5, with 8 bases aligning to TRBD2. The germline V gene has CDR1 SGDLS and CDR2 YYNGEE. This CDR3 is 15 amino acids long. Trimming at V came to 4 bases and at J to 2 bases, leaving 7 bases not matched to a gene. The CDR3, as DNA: TGTGCCAGCAGCCCCCTTCCGGGAGGGCAAGAGACCCAGTACTTC. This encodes CASSPLPGGQETQYF.

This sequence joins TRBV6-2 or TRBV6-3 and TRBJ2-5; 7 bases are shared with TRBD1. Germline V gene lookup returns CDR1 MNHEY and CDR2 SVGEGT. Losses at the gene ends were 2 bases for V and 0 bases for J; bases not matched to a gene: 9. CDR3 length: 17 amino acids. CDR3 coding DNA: TGTGCCAGCAGTTACAGATCCGGGACAGATTACCAAGAGACCCAGTACTTC. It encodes CASSYRSGTDYQETQYF.

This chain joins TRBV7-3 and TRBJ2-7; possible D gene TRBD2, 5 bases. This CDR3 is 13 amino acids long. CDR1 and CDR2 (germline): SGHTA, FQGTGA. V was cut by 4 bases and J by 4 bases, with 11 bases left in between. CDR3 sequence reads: CASSSGIGYEQYF. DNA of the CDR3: TGTGCCAGCAGCTCCGGGATTGGGTACGAGCAGTACTTC.

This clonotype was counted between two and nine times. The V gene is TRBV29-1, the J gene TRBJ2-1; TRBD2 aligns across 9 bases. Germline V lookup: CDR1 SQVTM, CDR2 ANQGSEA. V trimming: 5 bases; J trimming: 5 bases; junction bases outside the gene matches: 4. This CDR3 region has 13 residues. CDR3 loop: CSVLAGEHNEQFF. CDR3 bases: TGCAGCGTTTTAGCGGGAGAGCACAATGAGCAGTTCTTC.

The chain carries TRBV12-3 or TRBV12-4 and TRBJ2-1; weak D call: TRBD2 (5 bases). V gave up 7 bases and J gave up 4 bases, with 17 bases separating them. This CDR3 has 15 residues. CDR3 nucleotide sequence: TGTGCCAGCATTGACCTAGGGAGTGGATACAATGAGCAGTTCTTC. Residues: CASIDLGSGYNEQFF.

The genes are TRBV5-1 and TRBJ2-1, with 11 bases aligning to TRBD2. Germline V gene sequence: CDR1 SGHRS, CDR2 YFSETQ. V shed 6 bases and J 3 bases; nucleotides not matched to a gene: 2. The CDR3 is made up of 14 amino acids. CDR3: CASTTSGSYNEQFF. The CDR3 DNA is TGCGCCAGCACAACTAGCGGGAGCTACAATGAGCAGTTCTTC.

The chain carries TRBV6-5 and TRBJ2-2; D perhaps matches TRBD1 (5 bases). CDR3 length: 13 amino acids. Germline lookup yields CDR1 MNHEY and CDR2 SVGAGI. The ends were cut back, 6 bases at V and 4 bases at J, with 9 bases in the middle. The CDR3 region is CASRAQATGELFF. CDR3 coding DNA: TGTGCCAGCAGGGCACAGGCCACCGGGGAGCTGTTTTTT.

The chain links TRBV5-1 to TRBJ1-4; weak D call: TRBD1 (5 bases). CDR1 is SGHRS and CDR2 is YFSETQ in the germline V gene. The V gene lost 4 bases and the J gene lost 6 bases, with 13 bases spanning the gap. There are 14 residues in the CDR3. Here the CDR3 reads CASSPSGVDEKLFF. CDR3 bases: TGCGCCAGCAGCCCCTCGGGGGTAGATGAAAAACTGTTTTTT.

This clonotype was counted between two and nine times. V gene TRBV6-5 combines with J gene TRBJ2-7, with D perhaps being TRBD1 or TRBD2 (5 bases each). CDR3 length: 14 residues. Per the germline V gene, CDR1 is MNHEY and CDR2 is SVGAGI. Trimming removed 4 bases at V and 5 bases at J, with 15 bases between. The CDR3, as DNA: TGTGCCAGCAGTTCTCTTGGGGGTAAACACGAGCAGTACTTC. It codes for CASSSLGGKHEQYF.

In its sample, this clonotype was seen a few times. The CDR3 DNA sequence: TGTGCCACCAGCGGAGGACAGGGACTCTCTGGGGCCAACGTCCTGACTTTC. As protein: CATSGGQGLSGANVLTF. The chain couples TRBV15 to TRBJ2-6; 8 nucleotides line up with TRBD1. The CDR3 length is 17 residues. Germline V gives CDR1 LNHNV, CDR2 YYDKDF (reference sequence). The V gene end was trimmed by 5 bases and the J gene end by 0 bases; junction bases not matched to a gene: 6.

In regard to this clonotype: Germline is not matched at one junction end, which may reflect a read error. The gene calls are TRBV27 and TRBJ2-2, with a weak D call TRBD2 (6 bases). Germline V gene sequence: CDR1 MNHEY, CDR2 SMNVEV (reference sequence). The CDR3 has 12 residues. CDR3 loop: CASSFNGGEPFF. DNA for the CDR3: TGTGCCAGCAGTTTTAATGGCGGGGAGCCGTTTTTT.

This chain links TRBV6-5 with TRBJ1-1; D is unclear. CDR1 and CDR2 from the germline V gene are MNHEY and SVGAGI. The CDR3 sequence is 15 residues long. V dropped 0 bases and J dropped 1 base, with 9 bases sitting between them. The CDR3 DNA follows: TGTGCCAGCAGTTACTCTCGGGGTAGGAACACTGAAGCTTTCTTT. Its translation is CASSYSRGRNTEAFF.

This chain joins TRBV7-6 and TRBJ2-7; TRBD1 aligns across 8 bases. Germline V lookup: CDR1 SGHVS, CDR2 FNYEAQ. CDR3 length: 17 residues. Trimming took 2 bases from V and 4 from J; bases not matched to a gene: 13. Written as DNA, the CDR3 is TGTGCCAGCAGCTTATATCTCCAGGGGGCTAATTTATACGAGCAGTACTTC. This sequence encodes CASSLYLQGANLYEQYF.

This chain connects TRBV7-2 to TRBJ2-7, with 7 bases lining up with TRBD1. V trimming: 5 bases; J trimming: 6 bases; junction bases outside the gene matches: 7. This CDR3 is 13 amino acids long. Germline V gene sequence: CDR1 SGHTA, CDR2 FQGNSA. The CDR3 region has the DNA TGTGCCAGCAGCGTCGGCCAGGGGGTCGAGCAGTACTTC. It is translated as CASSVGQGVEQYF.

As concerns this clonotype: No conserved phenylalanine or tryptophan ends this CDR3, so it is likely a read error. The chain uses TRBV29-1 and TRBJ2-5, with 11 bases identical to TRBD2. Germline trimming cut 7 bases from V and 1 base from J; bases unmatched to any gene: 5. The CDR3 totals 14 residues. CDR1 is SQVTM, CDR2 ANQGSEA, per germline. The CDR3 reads CSGGLAGSQETQYS. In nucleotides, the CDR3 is TGCAGCGGCGGACTAGCGGGCTCCCAAGAGACCCAGTACTCC.

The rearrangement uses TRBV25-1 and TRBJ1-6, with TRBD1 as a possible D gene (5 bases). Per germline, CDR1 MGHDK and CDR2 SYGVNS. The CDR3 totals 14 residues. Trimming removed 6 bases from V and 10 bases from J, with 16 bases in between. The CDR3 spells CASRPDTALSPLHF. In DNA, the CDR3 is TGTGCCAGCAGGCCGGACACTGCGCTGTCACCCCTCCACTTT.

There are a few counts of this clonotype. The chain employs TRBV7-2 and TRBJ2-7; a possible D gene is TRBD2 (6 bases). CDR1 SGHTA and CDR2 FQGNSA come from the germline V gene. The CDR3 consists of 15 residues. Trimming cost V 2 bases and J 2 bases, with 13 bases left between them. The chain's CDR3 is CASSLRGSGPYEQYF. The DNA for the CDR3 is TGTGCCAGCAGCTTACGGGGTAGCGGCCCCTACGAGCAGTACTTC.

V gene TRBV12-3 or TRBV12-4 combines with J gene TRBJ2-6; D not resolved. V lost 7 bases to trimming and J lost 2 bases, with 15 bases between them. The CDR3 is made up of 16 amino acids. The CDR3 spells CASMVRKVPGANVLTF. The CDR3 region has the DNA TGTGCCAGCATGGTCCGAAAAGTCCCTGGGGCCAACGTCCTGACTTTC.

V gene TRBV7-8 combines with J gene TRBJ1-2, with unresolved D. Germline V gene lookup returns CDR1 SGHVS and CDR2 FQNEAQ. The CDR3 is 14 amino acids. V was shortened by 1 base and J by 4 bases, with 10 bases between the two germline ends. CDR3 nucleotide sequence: TGTGCCAGCAGCTTAGGTACACGGATCTATGGCTACACCTTC. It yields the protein CASSLGTRIYGYTF.

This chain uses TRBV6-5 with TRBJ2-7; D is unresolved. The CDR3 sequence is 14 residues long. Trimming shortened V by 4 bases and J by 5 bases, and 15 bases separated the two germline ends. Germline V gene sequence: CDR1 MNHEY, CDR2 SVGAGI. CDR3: CASSSSIAVDEQYF. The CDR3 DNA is TGTGCCAGCAGTTCGAGTATCGCAGTGGACGAGCAGTACTTC.

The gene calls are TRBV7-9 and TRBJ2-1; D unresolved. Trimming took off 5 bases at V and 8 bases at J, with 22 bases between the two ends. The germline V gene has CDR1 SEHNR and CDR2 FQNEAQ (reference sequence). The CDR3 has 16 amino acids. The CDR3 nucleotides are TGTGCCAGCAGCCCACACCTCACTACGTTTGGCGATGAGCAGTTCTTC. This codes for CASSPHLTTFGDEQFF.